The sample holds a few counts of the clone carrying this TCR beta chain. Germline V lookup: CDR1 MRHNA, CDR2 SNTAGT. Trimming shortened V by 6 bases and J by 0 bases, and 11 bases separated the two germline ends. This CDR3 contains 14 residues. The data originate from a study of regulatory T cells in long-lasting Graves disease. Indicated time point: newly diagnosed GD, antithyroid drugs for less than 3 months. PBMC-derived RNA was used for the TCR library. EDTA tubes received around 9 milliliters of collected peripheral blood. The authors built TCR beta libraries using iRepertoire HTBI primers and Arm-PCR of CDR3 regions. TCRdb fed the multiplex PCR reads into MiXCR, producing one record per CDR3 protein. This sample yields about 540,000 distinct CDR3 sequences, of which roughly 12% are seen a single time; roughly a tenth belongs to the top ten. This sample was shared with a second study, whose subject was T cells in Graves' hyperthyroidism and ophthalmopathy.

Sample: peripheral blood mononuclear cells (PBMCs), taken at new diagnosis, from a patient treated with antithyroid drugs. The genes are TRBV6-4 and TRBJ1-1; possibly TRBD1 for D (6 bases). This clonotype originated in a man aged 25-45 years with Graves disease. DNA of the CDR3: TGTGCCAGCAGAATGGACAGCATGAACACTGAAGCTTTCTTT. As protein: CASRMDSMNTEAFF.